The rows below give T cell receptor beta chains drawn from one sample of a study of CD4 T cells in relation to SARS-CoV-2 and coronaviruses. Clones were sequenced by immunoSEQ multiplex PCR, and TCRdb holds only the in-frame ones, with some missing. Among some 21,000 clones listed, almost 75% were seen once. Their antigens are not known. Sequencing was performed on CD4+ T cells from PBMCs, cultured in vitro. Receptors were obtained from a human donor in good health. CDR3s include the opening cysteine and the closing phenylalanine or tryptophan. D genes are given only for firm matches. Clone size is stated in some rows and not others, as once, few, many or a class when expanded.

CDR3 DNA: TGTGCCAGCAGTTTAGGGGGAAGCGGGAGTGAGACCCAGTACTTC
CDR3 protein: CASSLGGSGSETQYF
D gene: TRBD2
clone size: .
V gene: TRBV27
J gene: TRBJ2-5

CDR3 DNA: TGCGCCAGCAGTCAATCTACGGGGTGGCCCCAGCATTTT
CDR3 protein: CASSQSTGWPQHF
D gene: .
clone size: .
V gene: TRBV23-1
J gene: TRBJ1-5

CDR3 DNA: TGTGCCAGCAGAATCAGGGATCAGCCCCAGCATTTT
CDR3 protein: CASRIRDQPQHF
D gene: .
clone size: .
V gene: TRBV28
J gene: TRBJ1-5

CDR3 DNA: TGTGCTAGTAGTACCAGGGTACAAGAGACCCAGTACTTC
CDR3 protein: CASSTRVQETQYF
D gene: .
clone size: .
V gene: TRBV12-5
J gene: TRBJ2-5

CDR3 DNA: TGTGCCTGGAGTGGGACAGCCACCTACGAGCAGTACTTC
CDR3 protein: CAWSGTATYEQYF
D gene: .
clone size: few
V gene: TRBV30
J gene: TRBJ2-7

CDR3 DNA: TGTGCCAGCAGTCGAAGGACCGGGACAGGGTTGTACGAGCAGTACTTC
CDR3 protein: CASSRRTGTGLYEQYF
D gene: TRBD1
clone size: .
V gene: TRBV6-6
J gene: TRBJ2-7

CDR3 DNA: TGTGCCAGTAGTTTAGGGTCCTCCTACAATGAGCAGTTCTTC
CDR3 protein: CASSLGSSYNEQFF
D gene: .
clone size: .
V gene: TRBV19
J gene: TRBJ2-1

CDR3 DNA: TGTGCCAGCAGTTTATGGGTAGATGAGCAGTTCTTC
CDR3 protein: CASSLWVDEQFF
D gene: .
clone size: .
V gene: TRBV28
J gene: TRBJ2-1

CDR3 DNA: TGTGCTAGTGGGCCGGGACGCAAACTAGCGGGAGACCAGGACACAGATACGCAGTATTTT
CDR3 protein: CASGPGRKLAGDQDTDTQYF
D gene: TRBD2
clone size: .
V gene: TRBV12-5
J gene: TRBJ2-3

CDR3 DNA: TGTGCCAGCAGTTCCCAACCGGGACAGGGGAATGGCTACACCTTC
CDR3 protein: CASSSQPGQGNGYTF
D gene: TRBD1
clone size: .
V gene: TRBV6-5
J gene: TRBJ1-2

CDR3 DNA: TGTGCCAGCAGTAATCCGGGACTACCGCCCAATGAGCAGTTCTTC
CDR3 protein: CASSNPGLPPNEQFF
D gene: TRBD2
clone size: .
V gene: TRBV28
J gene: TRBJ2-1

CDR3 DNA: TGTGCCAGTAGTATAGGCCAGGGAACGTTAGATGAGCAGTTCTTC
CDR3 protein: CASSIGQGTLDEQFF
D gene: .
clone size: .
V gene: TRBV19
J gene: TRBJ2-1

CDR3 DNA: TGTGCCAGTAGACCGCGCCTAGCCGACTACGAGCAGTACTTC
CDR3 protein: CASRPRLADYEQYF
D gene: .
clone size: .
V gene: TRBV27
J gene: TRBJ2-7

CDR3 DNA: TGCGCCAGCAGTCCCTCGGGGGGTCGCTCCTACAATGAGCAGTTCTTC
CDR3 protein: CASSPSGGRSYNEQFF
D gene: TRBD2
clone size: .
V gene: TRBV4-1
J gene: TRBJ2-1

CDR3 DNA: TGCGCCAGCAGCTTGGGGAATGAGCAGTTCTTC
CDR3 protein: CASSLGNEQFF
D gene: .
clone size: .
V gene: TRBV5-1
J gene: TRBJ2-1

CDR3 DNA: TGTGCCAGCCACCGGGGGGAAGGTCCGCCCCAGCATTTT
CDR3 protein: CASHRGEGPPQHF
D gene: .
clone size: .
V gene: TRBV6-4
J gene: TRBJ1-5

CDR3 DNA: TGTGCCAGCAGCTTAAGCTTGAACACTGAAGCTTTCTTT
CDR3 protein: CASSLSLNTEAFF
D gene: .
clone size: .
V gene: TRBV7-3
J gene: TRBJ1-1

CDR3 DNA: TGTGCCAGCAGTGATTTATCCTACGAGCAGTACTTC
CDR3 protein: CASSDLSYEQYF
D gene: .
clone size: .
V gene: TRBV25-1
J gene: TRBJ2-7

CDR3 DNA: TGTGCCAGCATGGACTTGAAAGATACGCAGTATTTT
CDR3 protein: CASMDLKDTQYF
D gene: .
clone size: .
V gene: TRBV2
J gene: TRBJ2-3

CDR3 DNA: TGTGCCAGCAGCACCACGCCGGGACTAGCGCGCTACAATGAGCAGTTCTTC
CDR3 protein: CASSTTPGLARYNEQFF
D gene: TRBD2
clone size: .
V gene: TRBV13
J gene: TRBJ2-1

CDR3 DNA: TGTGCCAGCAGCACTGGGACTAGCGGGAGTACAGATACGCAGTATTTT
CDR3 protein: CASSTGTSGSTDTQYF
D gene: TRBD2
clone size: .
V gene: TRBV7-9
J gene: TRBJ2-3

CDR3 DNA: TGTGCCAGCACCCTAGGGGGTGGGGAGACCCAGTACTTC
CDR3 protein: CASTLGGGETQYF
D gene: .
clone size: once
V gene: TRBV12-3/TRBV12-4
J gene: TRBJ2-5

CDR3 DNA: TGTGCCAGCTCACCGGGACAGGGTCGCAGCGAGCAGTACTTC
CDR3 protein: CASSPGQGRSEQYF
D gene: TRBD1
clone size: .
V gene: TRBV18
J gene: TRBJ2-7

CDR3 DNA: TGTGCCAGCAGCTTAGTACCGGGGACCACAGATACGCAGTATTTT
CDR3 protein: CASSLVPGTTDTQYF
D gene: .
clone size: .
V gene: TRBV7-6
J gene: TRBJ2-3

CDR3 DNA: TGTGCCAGCAGCTTAGTGAGGATTCCGGACGAGCAGTACTTC
CDR3 protein: CASSLVRIPDEQYF
D gene: .
clone size: .
V gene: TRBV7-2
J gene: TRBJ2-7

CDR3 DNA: TGTGCCAGCAGTTACTCCCTGGCGGGAGCCGGGGAGCTGTTTTTT
CDR3 protein: CASSYSLAGAGELFF
D gene: TRBD2
clone size: .
V gene: TRBV6-5
J gene: TRBJ2-2

CDR3 DNA: TGTGCCAGCTCACCACAGCCTAGACAGACATATGAAGCTTTCTTT
CDR3 protein: CASSPQPRQTYEAFF
D gene: .
clone size: .
V gene: TRBV18
J gene: TRBJ1-1

CDR3 DNA: TGTGCCAGCAGGGGAGCCCAGGGGTCCCCAGAGACCCAGTACTTC
CDR3 protein: CASRGAQGSPETQYF
D gene: .
clone size: .
V gene: TRBV6-5
J gene: TRBJ2-5

CDR3 DNA: TGTGCCAGCAGCCCCACAGGGCTCTCCCCCCCCTATGGCTACACCTTC
CDR3 protein: CASSPTGLSPPYGYTF
D gene: .
clone size: few
V gene: TRBV5-5
J gene: TRBJ1-2

CDR3 DNA: TGTGCCAGCAGGGAAACTAGCGGGGGGTACAATGAGCAGTTCTTC
CDR3 protein: CASRETSGGYNEQFF
D gene: TRBD2
clone size: few
V gene: TRBV2
J gene: TRBJ2-1

CDR3 DNA: TGTGCCAGTTCCTCAGTGTACGAGCAGTACTTC
CDR3 protein: CASSSVYEQYF
D gene: .
clone size: .
V gene: TRBV19
J gene: TRBJ2-7

CDR3 DNA: TGCGCCAGCAGCTACGACAGGGGGTTATATGGCTACACCTTC
CDR3 protein: CASSYDRGLYGYTF
D gene: TRBD1
clone size: .
V gene: TRBV5-1
J gene: TRBJ1-2

CDR3 DNA: TGTGCCAGTAGTATGGGCAGGAATCAGCCCCAGCATTTT
CDR3 protein: CASSMGRNQPQHF
D gene: .
clone size: few
V gene: TRBV19
J gene: TRBJ1-5

CDR3 DNA: TGCGCCAGCAGCCTACGGACAGAAAGGCCCCTCCACTTT
CDR3 protein: CASSLRTERPLHF
D gene: .
clone size: .
V gene: TRBV4-3
J gene: TRBJ1-6

CDR3 DNA: TGCGCCAGCGGACGAACAGGGTCCGGAGCTGAAGCTTTCTTT
CDR3 protein: CASGRTGSGAEAFF
D gene: .
clone size: .
V gene: TRBV5-1
J gene: TRBJ1-1

CDR3 DNA: TGTGCCAGCAGTTCCGACAGGGTGGGCTACAATGAGCAGTTCTTC
CDR3 protein: CASSSDRVGYNEQFF
D gene: TRBD1
clone size: .
V gene: TRBV6-6
J gene: TRBJ2-1

CDR3 DNA: TGTGCCAGCAGTTATGGAGCGGGGGCGAACACCGGGGAGCTGTTTTTT
CDR3 protein: CASSYGAGANTGELFF
D gene: TRBD2
clone size: few
V gene: TRBV6-2/TRBV6-3
J gene: TRBJ2-2

CDR3 DNA: TGCGCCAGCAGTTGGCCCAGGGGCGGTAACACTGAAGCTTTCTTT
CDR3 protein: CASSWPRGGNTEAFF
D gene: .
clone size: .
V gene: TRBV10-1
J gene: TRBJ1-1